The T cell receptor (beta chain) described here comes from a study of blood T cell repertoires in COVID-19 (dated by TCRdb to 2019 to 2021). For the study in its entirety: Samples from collaborators originated in the United States, Italy and Spain and spanned both the acute and convalescent phases of COVID-19. The material from the prospective study consisted of cDNA or gDNA derived from T cells, B-cell-depleted T cells, or PBMCs. The dataset comprised deeply sampled blood TCRbeta repertoires from subjects exposed to, actively infected with, or recovered from COVID-19. A freely available public database, intended as a resource for researchers studying the immune response to SARS-CoV-2, is where the repertoires were released. Samples came from the ongoing ImmuneRACE study (first 160 participants) plus 1,254 subjects from 6 global collaborators. Nearly every sample came with metadata listing a de-identified subject ID, COVID-19 status, age in years and sex. HLA class I and class II types, where available, came from metadata supplied by the sample provider rather than from assay-based typing. The paper as a whole reports these results and caveats: The amount of clinical and demographic metadata varied by source and participant and was provided uncurated.

TCRbeta CDR3 regions were amplified from genomic DNA by means of the immunoSEQ Assay, a bias-controlled multiplex PCR. The authors processed their data as follows. The number of nucleated cells in each sample was estimated by amplification of reference gene primers within the assay. To quantify the absolute abundance of each unique TCRbeta CDR3 rearrangement, sequence reads were collapsed and filtered. For each sample, productive Simpson clonality was calculated as the square root of Simpson's diversity index across productive rearrangements. TCRdb holds this immuneACCESS table with in-frame rearrangements only. Some clones are missing; in checked studies, unresolved V genes explain under half, and the rest has no known cause. That table furnishes V, J and clone size, whereas the DNA furnished D and trimming. In all, the sample holds 55,000 to 80,000 clones, and 65% to 80% of those were seen once. Together, the top ten hold more than 5% of the sample.

A word on this clone: The antigen it binds to is not known. Base-call qualities are not available, and no considerably larger clone is one nucleotide away.

Each collaborating institution followed its own protocols to collect whole blood in K2EDTA tubes. Collaborator samples were shipped for TCRbeta analysis as frozen whole blood, isolated PBMCs, or DNA extracted from either sample type. The CDR3 contains 15 residues, cysteine and phenylalanine counted. This entry keeps only the CDR3 DNA: 45 bases, framed from base 1. V is pruned by 2 bases and J by 3 bases, leaving 6 bases of the junction without a gene match. The germline V gene yields MDHEN for CDR1 and SYDVKM for CDR2. The sample consisted of peripheral blood. This receptor chain uses TRBV28 and TRBJ2-5; TRBD1 matches 7 bases in the middle. This TCR was sampled from a human donor in a cohort sampled during active COVID-19. The DNA reads TGTGCCAGCAGTTTAACCGGGACAGCGAAAGAGACCCAGTACTTC. Translated, it gives CASSLTGTAKETQYF.